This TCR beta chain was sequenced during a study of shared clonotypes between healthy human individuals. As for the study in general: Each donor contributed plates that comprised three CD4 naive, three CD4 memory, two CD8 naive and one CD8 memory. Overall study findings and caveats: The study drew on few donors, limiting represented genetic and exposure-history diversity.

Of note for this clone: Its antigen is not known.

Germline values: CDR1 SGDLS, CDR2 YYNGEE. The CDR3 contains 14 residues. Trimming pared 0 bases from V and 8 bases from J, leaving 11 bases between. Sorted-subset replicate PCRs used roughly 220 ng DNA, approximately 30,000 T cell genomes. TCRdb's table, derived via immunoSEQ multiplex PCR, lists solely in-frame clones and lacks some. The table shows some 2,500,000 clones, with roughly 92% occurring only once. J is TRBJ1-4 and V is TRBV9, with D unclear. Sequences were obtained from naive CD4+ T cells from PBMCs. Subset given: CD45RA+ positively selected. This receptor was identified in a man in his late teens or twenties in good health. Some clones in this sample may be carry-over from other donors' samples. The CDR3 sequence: CASSVEGSREKLFF. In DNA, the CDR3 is TGTGCCAGCAGCGTAGAAGGGTCGAGGGAAAAACTGTTTTTT.